This entry lists 28 T cell receptor beta chains sequenced from one sample in a study of cytomegalovirus exposure and HLA in healthy donors. Vbeta (60) and Jbeta (13) primers were used in the PCR. Data came from immunoSEQ multiplex PCR; TCRdb stores just in-frame clones and leaves some out. The table lists 110,000 or so clones, about 61% of them singletons. The sequencing input was PBMCs. The receptors come from a man between 18 and 29 years old in good health and CMV-seropositive.

This clone was recorded once. The junction departs from germline at one end; a sequencing error may be responsible. This chain links TRBV10-1 with TRBJ2-2; D remains unclear. The CDR3 runs 13 residues. The V gene's germline CDR1 is WNHNN and CDR2 SYGVQD (reference sequence). The CDR3 spells CASSQSGEGELFF. CDR3 in DNA: TGCGCCAGCAGTCAGTCTGGAGAGGGGGAGCTGTTTTTT.

The chain joins TRBV6-5 to TRBJ1-1, with D maybe TRBD1 (6 bases). CDR1 is MNHEY and CDR2 is SVGAGI in the germline V gene. The V gene lost 7 bases and the J gene lost 1 base, with 16 bases spanning the gap. The CDR3 totals 15 residues. The CDR3 here is CASTLSGTSNTEAFF. CDR3 nucleotides: TGTGCCAGCACCTTATCCGGGACATCGAACACTGAAGCTTTCTTT.

This clone was recorded only once. The J gene is TRBJ2-2, the V gene TRBV10-1, with a possible D match to TRBD1 (6 bases). The CDR3 covers 15 residues. V was pared by 2 bases and J by 6 bases, with 13 bases between. The germline V gene encodes CDR1 WNHNN and CDR2 SYGVQD (reference sequence). The chain's CDR3 is CASSEVRGRAGELFF. The CDR3 DNA reads TGCGCCAGCAGTGAGGTCAGGGGCCGGGCCGGGGAGCTGTTTTTT.

The rearrangement links TRBV11-3 to TRBJ2-7, with D hard to call. The CDR3 covers 15 residues. V was shortened by 9 bases and J by 2 bases, with 20 bases between the two germline ends. Germline V lookup: CDR1 SGHNT, CDR2 YENEEA. This chain's CDR3 is CASSKRSAVTYEQYF. The CDR3 DNA reads TGTGCCAGTTCAAAACGGAGCGCAGTAACCTACGAGCAGTACTTC.

This clone occurred a few times. V usage is TRBV11-2 and J usage is TRBJ2-7; 7 bases agree with TRBD1. Trimming cost V 8 bases and J 5 bases; bases outside gene matches: 6. CDR1 SGHAT and CDR2 FQNNGV come from the germline V gene. This CDR3 spans 12 amino acids. The CDR3 nucleotides read TGTGCCAGCCAAACAGGGGTCAACGAGCAGTACTTC. Translating it yields CASQTGVNEQYF.

The V and J genes are TRBV27 and TRBJ1-5, with 7 bases identical to TRBD1. V gave up 0 bases and J gave up 6 bases; unmatched junction bases: 2. The CDR3 extends over 14 amino acids. CDR1 is MNHEY and CDR2 is SMNVEV in the germline V gene (reference sequence). The CDR3 is CASSLSSGGQPQHF. The CDR3 DNA reads as TGTGCCAGCAGTTTATCTTCAGGGGGTCAGCCCCAGCATTTT.

The chain carries TRBV19 and TRBJ2-6; 11 bases map to TRBD2. The CDR3 is made up of 18 amino acids. The V gene's germline CDR1 is LNHDA and CDR2 SQIVND (reference sequence). The V and J ends lost 4 bases and 2 bases, in that order; junction bases with no gene match: 7. The CDR3 DNA follows: TGTGCCAGTAGTAGTAGCGGGGGGGCCCGGGCTGGGGCCAACGTCCTGACTTTC. Its protein is CASSSSGGARAGANVLTF.

This clone was detected only a few times. This rearrangement joins TRBV18 to TRBJ1-4, with D possibly matching TRBD1 (5 bases). V was trimmed by 4 bases and J by 13 bases, leaving 13 bases between them. The CDR3 is 12 amino acids. Germline V lookup: CDR1 KGHSH, CDR2 LQKENI. The CDR3 here is CASSQGGEGLFF. As DNA, the CDR3 is TGTGCCAGCTCACAAGGAGGGGAGGGACTGTTTTTT.

The chain has TRBV21-1 and TRBJ1-5; no DNA check was done on the table's D call, TRBD1. TRBV21-1 is given as a pseudogene. CDR3 length equals 13 residues. CDR3 amino acids: CASSAKSPHRGHF. The CDR3 DNA reads as TGTGCCAGCAGCGCAAAGAGCCCTCACAGGGGGCATTTT.

This clone occurred a few times. V and J are TRBV27 and TRBJ1-2; TRBD1 matches 8 bases. Germline values: CDR1 MNHEY, CDR2 SMNVEV (reference sequence). With 8 bases clipped from V and 2 bases from J, the junction kept 1 base outside the gene matches. The CDR3 runs 12 residues. DNA of the CDR3: TGTGCCAGCCGGACAGGGAACTATGGCTACACCTTC. This encodes CASRTGNYGYTF.

The chain combines TRBV6-5 with TRBJ1-1; weak D call: TRBD1 (6 bases). This CDR3 has 15 residues. The V end was cut by 5 bases, the J end by 4 bases, with 17 bases between. Per germline, CDR1 MNHEY and CDR2 SVGAGI. The CDR3 DNA sequence: TGTGCCAGCAGTCCCCTGGGGGGGCGGGGCACTGAAGCTTTCTTT. Its translation is CASSPLGGRGTEAFF.

V gene TRBV7-9 combines with J gene TRBJ2-1; 7 bases agree with TRBD1. Germline trimming cut 4 bases from V and 2 bases from J; bases unmatched to any gene: 5. The CDR3 is 15 amino acids. Germline-derived CDR1 and CDR2 are SEHNR and FQNEAQ (reference sequence). The CDR3 bases are TGTGCCAGCAGCTCCGACAGGGTGACCTACAATGAGCAGTTCTTC. The encoded protein is CASSSDRVTYNEQFF.

This chain links TRBV18 with TRBJ1-1, with D tentatively TRBD1 (5 bases). This CDR3 comprises 18 residues. Germline V gene data show CDR1 as KGHSH and CDR2 as LQKENI. V lost 3 bases and J 8 bases, leaving 28 bases between the germline ends. CDR3 in amino acids: CASSPGDPGGGFRAEAFF. CDR3 sequence (DNA): TGTGCCAGCTCACCCGGAGACCCGGGCGGGGGTTTTCGCGCCGAAGCTTTCTTT. The full variable domain, with the rest looked up from reference TRBV18 and TRBJ1-1, is NAGVMQNPRHLVRRRGQEARLRCSPMKGHSHVYWYRQLPEEGLKFMVYLQKENIIDESGMPKERFSAEFPKEGPSILRIQQVVRGDSAAYFCASSPGDPGGGFRAEAFFGQGTRLTVV.

This chain connects TRBV27 to TRBJ1-5; D is uncertain. Germline V lookup: CDR1 MNHEY, CDR2 SMNVEV (reference sequence). The CDR3 extends over 19 amino acids. Between the trimmed V and J ends, which lost 2 bases and 0 bases, there was a span of 20 bases. The CDR3 sequence is CASSLPTRHPLYSNQPQHF. The CDR3 coding sequence is TGTGCCAGCAGTTTACCAACCAGGCATCCCCTTTATAGCAATCAGCCCCAGCATTTT.

This clone was recorded a few times. The chain is built from TRBV7-9 and TRBJ1-2; a weak D match, TRBD1 (5 bases). The CDR3 totals 17 residues. From germline, CDR1 is SEHNR and CDR2 FQNEAQ (reference sequence). V was pared by 3 bases and J by 1 base, with 18 bases between. The CDR3 DNA reads TGTGCCAGCAGCTTGGCCCCGGGACTCCGCTATAACTATGGCTACACCTTC. Translating it yields CASSLAPGLRYNYGYTF.

The chain recombines TRBV7-9 with TRBJ1-1; 7 bases line up with TRBD1. After removal of 5 bases from V and 7 bases from J, the junction contained 4 bases not matched to a gene. Germline loops: CDR1 SEHNR, CDR2 FQNEAQ (reference sequence). The CDR3 spans 12 residues. In DNA form, the CDR3 reads TGTGCCAGCAGCCAAGGACAGGATGAAGCTTTCTTT. It encodes CASSQGQDEAFF.

The chain has TRBV5-1 and TRBJ2-1; TRBD2 agrees at 9 bases. This CDR3 is 15 amino acids long. V was pared by 1 base and J by 6 bases, with 5 bases of the junction left unmatched. Per the germline V gene, CDR1 is SGHRS and CDR2 is YFSETQ. In DNA form, the CDR3 reads TGCGCCAGCAGCTTGAATGGACTAGCGAGCAATGAGCAGTTCTTC. This gives the protein CASSLNGLASNEQFF. Based on the CDR3 plus reference TRBV5-1 and TRBJ2-1, the full variable domain is KAGVTQTPRYLIKTRGQQVTLSCSPISGHRSVSWYQQTPGQGLQFLFEYFSETQRNKGNFPGRFSGRQFSNSRSEMNVSTLELGDSALYLCASSLNGLASNEQFFGPGTRLTVL.

The chain uses TRBV2 and TRBJ2-7, with D perhaps matching TRBD2 (5 bases). Trimming removed 7 bases from V and 0 bases from J, with 10 bases in between. The CDR3 is 13 residues long. Germline V gene data show CDR1 as SNHLY and CDR2 as FYNNEI. DNA for the CDR3: TGTGCCAGCACACGGAGGAGCTCCTACGAGCAGTACTTC. This sequence encodes CASTRRSSYEQYF. Based on the CDR3 plus reference TRBV2 and TRBJ2-7, the full variable domain is EPEVTQTPSHQVTQMGQEVILRCVPISNHLYFYWYRQILGQKVEFLVSFYNNEISEKSEIFDDQFSVERPDGSNFTLKIRSTKLEDSAMYFCASTRRSSYEQYFGPGTRLTVT.

V is TRBV10-3 and J is TRBJ2-2; 12 nucleotides align to TRBD1. Germline CDR1 is ENHRY and CDR2 is SYGVKD. Germline trimming cut 5 bases from V and 5 bases from J; bases unmatched to any gene: 3. The CDR3 extends over 15 amino acids. In DNA form, the CDR3 reads TGTGCCATCAGTCCGGGACAGGGGGCAACCGGGGAGCTGTTTTTT. Protein sequence: CAISPGQGATGELFF.

The gene calls are TRBV10-3 and TRBJ2-1; tentatively, D is TRBD1 (5 bases). The CDR3 covers 13 residues. Germline V gene data show CDR1 as ENHRY and CDR2 as SYGVKD. V dropped 1 base and J dropped 9 bases, with 10 bases sitting between them. Written as DNA, the CDR3 is TGTGCCATCAGTGAGTTGAAAACAGGTGAGCAGTTCTTC. Translation: CAISELKTGEQFF.

This chain uses TRBV15 with TRBJ1-5; 9 positions agree with TRBD1. V gave up 5 bases and J gave up 12 bases; unmatched junction bases: 8. Germline assignment: CDR1 LNHNV and CDR2 YYDKDF (reference sequence). This CDR3 has 13 residues. The CDR3 DNA reads as TGTGCCACCAGCGGCGGGACAGGGTCTCTCCAGCATTTT. Its protein product is CATSGGTGSLQHF.

The genes are TRBV2 and TRBJ2-1; 11 nucleotides match TRBD2. V trimming: 5 bases; J trimming: 7 bases; junction bases outside the gene matches: 7. This CDR3 comprises 15 residues. From germline, CDR1 is SNHLY and CDR2 FYNNEI. The CDR3 is CASSLTSGGWNEQFF. The DNA of the CDR3 is TGTGCCAGCAGTCTAACTAGCGGGGGTTGGAATGAGCAGTTCTTC.

This clone appeared once. The chain has TRBV7-8 and TRBJ1-5, with D possibly TRBD1 on 6 matching bases. The CDR3 runs to 13 residues. CDR1 and CDR2 (germline): SGHVS, FQNEAQ. Between the trimmed V and J ends, which lost 6 bases and 5 bases, there was a span of 11 bases. The CDR3 reads CASSFNRDQPQHF. In DNA form, the CDR3 reads TGTGCCAGCAGTTTCAACAGGGATCAGCCCCAGCATTTT.

This clone was seen only once. V gene TRBV6-1 combines with J gene TRBJ1-3, with no clear D. This CDR3 has 15 amino acids. Between the trimmed V and J ends, which lost 2 bases and 0 bases, there was a span of 8 bases. Germline V gives CDR1 MNHNS, CDR2 SASEGT. CDR3 sequence: CASSEMAGSGNTIYF. The CDR3 DNA reads as TGTGCCAGCAGTGAAATGGCTGGCTCTGGAAACACCATATATTTT.

V is TRBV27 and J is TRBJ2-2; D unclear. CDR3 size: 13 residues. Germline CDR1 and CDR2: MNHEY and SMNVEV (reference sequence). V was trimmed by 7 bases and J by 6 bases, leaving 12 bases between them. The CDR3, as DNA: TGTGCCAGCAATACCGGGTCGTCCGGGGAGCTGTTTTTT. It specifies CASNTGSSGELFF.

The V call is TRBV7-6, the J call TRBJ2-7, with D possibly TRBD2 on 7 matching bases. CDR3 length: 17 amino acids. Germline V gene lookup returns CDR1 SGHVS and CDR2 FNYEAQ. V shed 2 bases and J shed 2 bases, with 19 bases lying between them. In DNA form, the CDR3 reads TGTGCCAGCAGCTTAAGGGGGGGTGAGGGGGGAACCTACGAGCAGTACTTC. Translation: CASSLRGGEGGTYEQYF.

The chain is built from TRBV6-5 and TRBJ1-6; 8 nucleotides align to TRBD1. In germline, CDR1 is MNHEY, CDR2 SVGAGI. This CDR3 spans 15 amino acids. The ends lost 6 bases at V and 10 bases at J; junction bases unmatched: 11. The CDR3 coding sequence is TGTGCCAGCAGCCCCTCGCAGGGGGCAGGATCACCCCTCCACTTT. This gives the protein CASSPSQGAGSPLHF.

This clone was seen a handful of times. The V gene is TRBV6-5, the J gene TRBJ1-1, with D unresolved. Germline CDR1 MNHEY, CDR2 SVGAGI. V was pared by 2 bases and J by 4 bases, with 11 bases between. CDR3 size: 14 residues. CDR3 sequence (DNA): TGTGCCAGCAGTTACGCGGGTTTAGGCACTGAAGCTTTCTTT. Its protein product is CASSYAGLGTEAFF.